The 5 T cell receptor beta chains below come from one sample, sequenced in a study of cytotoxic CD8 clonotypes in ibrutinib-treated CLL. Clones were sequenced by immunoSEQ multiplex PCR, and TCRdb holds only the in-frame ones, with some missing. The table records fewer than 300,000 clones, roughly three quarters of them present only once. The source material was PBMCs, sampled at disease progression, from a patient treated with ibrutinib. These receptor sequences come from a human donor with chronic lymphocytic leukemia.

V is TRBV13 and J is TRBJ1-1, with D perhaps matching TRBD1 (6 bases). Looked up from germline, CDR1 is PRHDT and CDR2 is FYEKMQ (reference sequence). The CDR3 length is 14 residues. The V and J ends lost 5 bases and 7 bases respectively, with 17 bases between them. As DNA, the CDR3 is TGTGCCAGCAGCCCCTGGGGGGGCTACGGTGAAGCTTTCTTT. Residues: CASSPWGGYGEAFF.

The sample holds one count of this clone. J is TRBJ2-7 and V is TRBV4-1; 11 nucleotides line up with TRBD2. Looked up from germline, CDR1 is MGHRA and CDR2 is YSYEKL. The CDR3 extends over 16 amino acids. V shed 4 bases and J 3 bases; nucleotides not matched to a gene: 8. The CDR3 protein is CASSRRGTSGNYEQYF. The CDR3 nucleotides are TGCGCCAGCAGCCGACGAGGGACTAGCGGTAACTACGAGCAGTACTTC.

The chain couples TRBV10-3 to TRBJ1-2; 10 bases line up with TRBD1. CDR3 length: 16 amino acids. V lost 0 bases, J lost 5 bases, and 6 bases stayed unmatched. The germline V gene has CDR1 ENHRY and CDR2 SYGVKD. The CDR3 is CAISESKPGQGYGYTF. The CDR3 DNA reads TGTGCCATCAGTGAGTCGAAACCGGGACAGGGGTATGGCTACACCTTC.

V and J are TRBV19 and TRBJ1-5; D is undetermined. Germline CDR1 LNHDA, CDR2 SQIVND (reference sequence). The CDR3 has 15 residues. Trimming took off 3 bases at V and 3 bases at J, with 12 bases between the two ends. CDR3 bases: TGTGCCAGTAGTATCGTCCGGGCAGACAATCAGCCCCAGCATTTT. Amino acid sequence: CASSIVRADNQPQHF.

V and J are TRBV27 and TRBJ1-2; the match to TRBD1 covers 7 bases. Trimming removed 5 bases from V and 6 bases from J; junction bases left unmatched: 12. Germline loops: CDR1 MNHEY, CDR2 SMNVEV (reference sequence). This CDR3 contains 15 residues. Here the CDR3 reads CASSDLETGFNGYTF. CDR3 DNA: TGTGCCAGCAGTGACCTTGAGACAGGGTTTAATGGCTACACCTTC.